This section outlines one T cell receptor (beta chain) sequence together with its context. Its antigen is not identified. Looked up from germline, CDR1 is SGHAT and CDR2 is FQNNGV. The CDR3 length is 14 residues. The germline V and J ends were trimmed by 7 bases and 4 bases, with 13 bases remaining between them. Profiling relied on immunoSEQ multiplex PCR, and the TCRdb table lists in-frame clones only, not all of them. The data hold more than 85,000 clones, with roughly 91% observed a single time. The data originate from a study of T cell responses to AZD1222 COVID-19 vaccine. Study results and caveats: Within unmutated variant regions lay the reported targets of nearly half of spike-specific TCRs. There were mostly white British donors and more females than males, and clonal diversity was possibly underestimated. CD4 TCRs linked to vaccination spanned spike, dominating at 160-218 and 743-854.

This specimen consisted of peripheral blood, obtained on day 0 of AZD1222 vaccination. This clonotype originated in an adult in good health. The chain carries TRBV11-2 and TRBJ1-4, with a weak D call TRBD1 (6 bases). The CDR3 region is CASTAGDSNEKLFF. The CDR3 coding sequence is TGTGCCAGCACCGCAGGGGATAGTAATGAAAAACTGTTTTTT. Filled out from reference TRBV11-2 and TRBJ1-4, the complete variable domain reads EAGVAQSPRYKIIEKRQSVAFWCNPISGHATLYWYQQILGQGPKLLIQFQNNGVVDDSQLPKDRFSAERLKGVDSTLKIQPAKLEDSAVYLCASTAGDSNEKLFFGSGTQLSVL.